This passage covers 30 T cell receptor beta chains from one sample sequenced in a study of T cells in women clearing cervical HPV infection. Sequencing was performed with immunoSEQ multiplex PCR; in TCRdb, only in-frame clones are kept and a portion is missing. This listing includes around 20,000 clones. Sequenced: blood buffy coat. These receptors were obtained from a woman between 18 and 69 years old with a cervical HPV16 infection that either progressed to CIN3+ or cleared (not recorded which).

With respect to this clone: The CDR3 is cut off 3 residues early in the read; its end comes from the germline J gene. The genes are TRBV29-1 and TRBJ2-7; tentative D call: TRBD1 (5 bases). Germline CDR1 is SQVTM and CDR2 is ANQGSEA. The CDR3 has 12 amino acids. V was shortened by 3 bases and J by 2 bases, with 8 bases between the two germline ends. The CDR3 reads CSVEGRAYEQYF. The CDR3 DNA, read in part, is TGCAGCGTTGAGGGCAGGGCCTACGAG.

Worth noting for this clone: The read terminates 3 residues before the CDR3 end, so the remaining end is supplied by the germline J gene. This chain connects TRBV19 to TRBJ2-7; D perhaps matches TRBD1 (5 bases). The V and J ends lost 10 bases and 3 bases respectively, with 13 bases between them. This CDR3 has 12 amino acids. In germline, CDR1 is LNHDA, CDR2 SQIVND (reference sequence). This CDR3 reads CATGTGDYEQYF. The DNA read from the CDR3 is TGTGCCACCGGAACAGGCGACTACGAG.

As for this clone: The DNA ends 3 residues before the CDR3 does, and the rest of the CDR3 is filled in from the germline J gene. The chain links TRBV20-1 to TRBJ2-3; 8 positions agree with TRBD1. The CDR3 covers 13 residues. From germline, CDR1 is DFQATT and CDR2 SNEGSKA (reference sequence). The sequenced part of the CDR3 DNA is TGCAGTGCTTTAGACAGGGGACAAGAGACG. It specifies CSALDRGQET. The whole CDR3 sequence is CSALDRGQETQYF.

As for this clone: The read terminates 3 residues before the CDR3 end, so the remaining end is supplied by the germline J gene. The chain is built from TRBV20-1 and TRBJ2-4, with D possibly TRBD1 on 6 matching bases. The germline V gene has CDR1 DFQATT and CDR2 SNEGSKA (reference sequence). The CDR3 extends over 14 amino acids. Incomplete CDR3 DNA: TGCAGTGCCGACAACACAGGGAAAAGGCTTGGT. Translated: CSADNTGKRLG. The entire CDR3 reads CSADNTGKRLGQYF.

A remark on this clone: At one boundary the junction diverges from the germline segment, which might be a read error. The read is 3 residues too short to cover the CDR3 end, so that end is filled in from the germline J gene. The chain links TRBV4-2 to TRBJ1-6, with a tentative D call TRBD1 (5 bases). The germline V gene has CDR1 LGHNA and CDR2 YNFKEQ. This CDR3 has 16 residues. The CDR3 DNA, read in part, is TGCGCCAGCAGCCAAGATAGGGCAGGGTACAACTCACCC. It is translated as CASSQDRAGYNSP. The full-length CDR3 reads as CASSQDRAGYNSPLHF.

A remark on this clone: Mismatch with germline at one junction end may stem from a read error. From the germline J gene comes the end of the CDR3, since the read stops 3 residues before it. The V gene is TRBV2, the J gene TRBJ1-5; D gene ambiguous. Per the germline V gene, CDR1 is SNHLY and CDR2 is FYNNEI. The CDR3 is made up of 13 amino acids. The sequenced part of the CDR3 DNA is TGTGCCATCAGTGACGCGGGATATCAGCCC. As protein: CAISDAGYQP. In full, the CDR3 is CAISDAGYQPQHF.

About this clone: The CDR3 is cut off 3 residues early in the read; its end comes from the germline J gene. The chain is built from TRBV6-2 or TRBV6-3 and TRBJ2-5; 9 positions match TRBD1. CDR1 is MNHEY and CDR2 is SVGEGT in the germline V gene. Trimming cost V 4 bases and J 5 bases; bases outside gene matches: 5. The CDR3 has 14 residues. The sequenced CDR3 bases are TGTGCCAGCAGTTGGGACAGGGACTCGGAGACC. Amino acid sequence: CASSWDRDSET. The whole CDR3 sequence reads CASSWDRDSETQYF.

For this clone: At one of its ends the junction is not consistent with the germline gene, which may arise from a read error. The missing CDR3 end, 3 residues past where the read stops, is filled in from the germline J gene. The chain recombines TRBV7-7 with TRBJ1-1; 8 bases fit TRBD1. Per germline, CDR1 SSHAT and CDR2 FNYEAQ (reference sequence). The CDR3 loop spans 15 amino acids. The CDR3 spells CASSLEGTGNTEAFF. Incomplete CDR3 DNA: TGTGCTAGCAGCTTAGAGGGGACAGGGAACACTGAA.

As for this clone: The read ends 3 residues shy of where the CDR3 ends; the end is completed using the germline J gene. The chain recombines TRBV19 with TRBJ2-5, with TRBD2 as a possible D gene (5 bases). The germline V and J ends were trimmed by 0 bases and 7 bases, with 15 bases remaining between them. Germline V lookup: CDR1 LNHDA, CDR2 SQIVND (reference sequence). The CDR3 runs 15 residues. The sequenced CDR3 bases are TGTGCCAGTAGTATAGATCTAGGAGCGGCAGCGACC. Encoded protein: CASSIDLGAAAT. The whole CDR3 protein reads CASSIDLGAAATQYF.

The CDR3 loop reads CASSQGGGQNEKLFF. CDR3 DNA (partial): TGCGCCAGCAGCCAAGGGGGGGGCCAGAATGAAAAA. The chain couples TRBV4-1 to TRBJ1-4; D might be TRBD1 (6 bases). The read ends 3 residues shy of where the CDR3 ends; the end is completed using the germline J gene. The germline V and J ends were trimmed by 1 base and 5 bases, with 11 bases remaining between them. This CDR3 is built from 15 residues. Germline V gives CDR1 MGHRA, CDR2 YSYEKL.

Of note for this clone: The DNA ends 3 residues before the CDR3 does, and the rest of the CDR3 is filled in from the germline J gene. V is TRBV7-2 and J is TRBJ2-3; possible D gene TRBD2, 5 bases. The CDR3 spans 15 residues. CDR1 is SGHTA and CDR2 is FQGNSA in the germline V gene. The CDR3 bases that were read are TGTGCCAGCAGCCCCGGGGAGCCCTTCCAAGAGACG. Translation: CASSPGEPFQET. In full, the CDR3 reads CASSPGEPFQETQYF.

With regard to this clone: The observed sequence ends 3 residues before the CDR3 terminus, with the missing tail filled in from the germline J gene. This chain uses TRBV28 with TRBJ2-2; TRBD2 matches at 8 bases. V gave up 3 bases and J gave up 7 bases; unmatched junction bases: 10. The CDR3 is 16 amino acids. Germline CDR1 reads MDHEN; CDR2 reads SYDVKM. The CDR3 spells CASSFVPGGPVGELFF. CDR3 DNA, as far as it was read: TGTGCCAGCAGTTTCGTCCCGGGGGGGCCAGTCGGGGAG.

As regards this clone: The read stops 3 residues short of the end of the CDR3; the missing end is completed from the germline J gene. J is TRBJ1-2 and V is TRBV19; TRBD1 matches 7 bases. Germline CDR1 reads LNHDA; CDR2 reads SQIVND (reference sequence). The length of the CDR3 is 17 residues. CDR3 bases read: TGTGCCAGTAGTACCCCTCTCCAAGCGGGAGGGACAGATACC. Protein: CASSTPLQAGGTDT. In full, the CDR3 reads CASSTPLQAGGTDTYTF.

Remarks on this clone: The sequenced fragment ends 3 residues before the CDR3 boundary, so the rest is inferred from the germline J gene. The genes are TRBV24-1 and TRBJ2-3; 7 bases align to TRBD1. The CDR3 extends over 14 amino acids. The junction had 3 bases not matched to a gene; V was cut back by 7 bases and J by 0 bases. Germline CDR1 KGHDR, CDR2 SFDVKD. This chain's CDR3 is CATSTGVSTDTQYF. CDR3 DNA, as far as it was read: TGTGCCACCAGCACAGGGGTGAGCACAGATACG.

Comments on this clone: The read ends 3 residues early relative to the CDR3; the germline J gene fills the gap. The rearrangement uses TRBV7-9 and TRBJ1-6; no clear D. The length of the CDR3 is 14 residues. Germline V CDR1 and CDR2: SEHNR, FQNEAQ (reference sequence). The V end was cut by 4 bases, the J end by 8 bases, with 12 bases between. The DNA read from the CDR3 is TGTGCCAGCAGCTCTCCGAGGTCCGATTCACCC. It yields the protein CASSSPRSDSP. The complete CDR3 reads CASSSPRSDSPLHF.

Note on this clone: The read falls 3 residues short of the CDR3 end, and the missing part is taken from the germline J gene. V usage is TRBV7-8 and J usage is TRBJ1-2, with a weak D call TRBD1 (6 bases). The germline V gene has CDR1 SGHVS and CDR2 FQNEAQ. CDR3 length: 13 residues. CDR3 DNA (partial): TGTGCCAGCCGCCCTCAGGGGACGGGGGGC. This translates into CASRPQGTGG. The complete CDR3 protein is CASRPQGTGGYTF.

As regards this clone: The read falls 3 residues short of the CDR3 end, and the missing part is taken from the germline J gene. The chain uses TRBV5-4 and TRBJ2-5, with 8 bases fitting TRBD1. This CDR3 comprises 16 residues. Per germline, CDR1 SGHNT and CDR2 YYREEE (reference sequence). The trim removed 2 bases at V and 5 bases at J, leaving 11 bases unmatched. CDR3 protein: CASSLSEQGAFETQYF. The sequenced part of the CDR3 DNA is TGTGCCAGCAGCTTATCGGAGCAGGGGGCGTTTGAGACC.

Comments on this clone: The observed sequence ends 3 residues before the CDR3 terminus, with the missing tail filled in from the germline J gene. The chain combines TRBV5-5 with TRBJ1-6; TRBD1 matches at 8 bases. Trimming removed 0 bases from V and 8 bases from J; junction bases left unmatched: 4. There are 15 residues in the CDR3. Germline values: CDR1 SGHKS, CDR2 YYEKEE (reference sequence). The CDR3 reads CASSLGAGGYSPLHF. CDR3 DNA (partial): TGTGCCAGCAGCTTGGGGGCAGGGGGCTATTCACCC.

Of note for this clone: The read is 3 residues too short to cover the CDR3 end, so that end is filled in from the germline J gene. The rearrangement uses TRBV5-8 and TRBJ1-1; D gene ambiguous. The V gene lost 2 bases and the J gene lost 4 bases, with 12 bases spanning the gap. The germline V gene has CDR1 SGHTS and CDR2 YDEGEE. This CDR3 is 14 amino acids long. The DNA read from the CDR3 is TGTGCCAGCAGCTTATCGTTGCGCGGCACTGAA. This encodes CASSLSLRGTE. The full CDR3 reads CASSLSLRGTEAFF. The variable domain in full, completed from reference TRBV5-8 and TRBJ1-1, reads EAGVTQSPTHLIKTRGQQATLRCSPISGHTSVYWYQQALGLGLQFLLWYDEGEERNRGNFPPRFSGRQFPNYSSELNVNALELEDSALYLCASSLSLRGTEAFFGQGTRLTVV.

Concerning this clone itself: The observed sequence ends 3 residues before the CDR3 terminus, with the missing tail filled in from the germline J gene. V and J are TRBV7-2 and TRBJ2-4; D is uncertain. CDR1 is SGHTA and CDR2 is FQGNSA in the germline V gene. CDR3 size: 14 residues. Incomplete CDR3 DNA: TGTGCCAGCAGCTTAGCCGAACTAACCATGGAT. Translated, it gives CASSLAELTMD. The full CDR3 sequence reads CASSLAELTMDQYF.

As regards this clone: The read finishes 3 residues shy of the CDR3 end, and the germline J gene is used to complete it. The chain employs TRBV18 and TRBJ2-7; possible D gene TRBD1, 6 bases. The CDR3 has 17 amino acids. V gave up 5 bases and J gave up 2 bases, with 22 bases separating them. CDR1 KGHSH and CDR2 LQKENI come from the germline V gene. CDR3: CASSLGHDRNQPYEQYF. The DNA read from the CDR3 is TGTGCCAGCTCATTGGGTCACGACAGGAATCAACCCTACGAG. The full variable domain, in which reference TRBV18 and TRBJ2-7 provide the parts outside the CDR3, is NAGVMQNPRHLVRRRGQEARLRCSPMKGHSHVYWYRQLPEEGLKFMVYLQKENIIDESGMPKERFSAEFPKEGPSILRIQQVVRGDSAAYFCASSLGHDRNQPYEQYFGPGTRLTVT.

Comments on this clone: The read ends 3 residues shy of where the CDR3 ends; the end is completed using the germline J gene. This sequence joins TRBV5-3 and TRBJ1-6, with 8 bases identical to TRBD1. TRBV5-3 is an open reading frame whose function is uncertain. CDR3 length: 19 amino acids. Trimming removed 3 bases from V and 1 base from J; junction bases left unmatched: 12. The covered CDR3 bases are TGTGCCAGAAGCTGGGACAGGATGACCTGTTTTTCCTATAATTCACCC. Translated: CARSWDRMTCFSYNSP. From start to end, the CDR3 is CARSWDRMTCFSYNSPLHF.

Of note for this clone: The read terminates 3 residues before the CDR3 end, so the remaining end is supplied by the germline J gene. The rearrangement joins TRBV10-3 to TRBJ1-1, with a weak D call TRBD1 (5 bases). Germline V CDR1 and CDR2: ENHRY, SYGVKD. Trimming removed 6 bases from V and 1 base from J, with 9 bases in between. This CDR3 contains 13 residues. The part of the CDR3 DNA that was read is TGTGCCATCAGACCCGACAGGAACACTGAA. Its translation is CAIRPDRNTE. The whole CDR3 region reads CAIRPDRNTEAFF.

About this clone itself: The read falls 3 residues short of the CDR3 end, and the missing part is taken from the germline J gene. The genes are TRBV20-1 and TRBJ2-3; no clear D. Germline V gene sequence: CDR1 DFQATT, CDR2 SNEGSKA (reference sequence). V shed 0 bases and J shed 1 base, with 14 bases lying between them. This CDR3 has 16 residues. This CDR3 reads CSARDRLNLGTDTQYF. CDR3 DNA (partial): TGCAGTGCTAGAGATCGGTTAAATTTGGGCACAGATACG.

Remarks on this clone: Read sequence stops 3 residues before the CDR3 end, and the germline J gene provides the missing end. The V gene is TRBV7-3, the J gene TRBJ2-3; tentatively, D is TRBD2 (5 bases). CDR1 SGHTA and CDR2 FQGTGA come from the germline V gene. The CDR3 runs 15 residues. Between the trimmed V and J ends, which lost 4 bases and 1 base, there was a span of 12 bases. CDR3 residues: CASSSYGLGTDTQYF. The covered CDR3 bases are TGTGCCAGCAGCTCCTACGGACTTGGCACAGATACG.

By frequency, this clone registers medium-sized. The read ends 3 residues shy of where the CDR3 ends; the end is completed using the germline J gene. The identical CDR3 is also encoded by other nucleotide sequences in the sample. V usage is TRBV18 and J usage is TRBJ2-3; 7 nucleotides line up with TRBD2. Germline assignment: CDR1 KGHSH and CDR2 LQKENI. The CDR3 runs 17 residues. V lost 0 bases, J lost 0 bases, and 6 bases stayed unmatched. This CDR3 reads CASSPPSGETSTDTQYF. The DNA read from the CDR3 is TGTGCCAGCTCACCACCGAGCGGGGAAACCAGCACAGATACG. The full variable domain, rest sourced from reference TRBV18 and TRBJ2-3, is NAGVMQNPRHLVRRRGQEARLRCSPMKGHSHVYWYRQLPEEGLKFMVYLQKENIIDESGMPKERFSAEFPKEGPSILRIQQVVRGDSAAYFCASSPPSGETSTDTQYFGPGTRLTVL.

Notes on this clone: The read gets to within 3 residues of the CDR3 end, and the germline J gene fills in the rest. The rearrangement links TRBV19 to TRBJ1-2; 9 bases align to TRBD1. Germline V gene lookup returns CDR1 LNHDA and CDR2 SQIVND (reference sequence). The CDR3 is made up of 15 amino acids. The CDR3 DNA, read in part, is TGTGCCAGTAGTATCGGGACAGGGAATGTGGATACC. Amino acid sequence: CASSIGTGNVDT. The complete CDR3 reads CASSIGTGNVDTYTF.

A remark on this clone: Other DNA sequences in this sample translate to the same CDR3. Here the CDR3 reads CASSSPSGDEAFF. The DNA read from the CDR3 is TGTGCCAGCAGCTCCCCATCGGGGGATGAA. The chain carries TRBV7-9 and TRBJ1-1, with TRBD1 as a possible D gene (5 bases). The CDR3 extends 3 residues past the end of the read, so its final part is completed from the germline J gene. The V gene lost 4 bases and the J gene lost 7 bases, with 13 bases spanning the gap. This CDR3 is built from 13 residues. Germline assignment: CDR1 SEHNR and CDR2 FQNEAQ (reference sequence).

On this clone itself: The junction shows a germline mismatch at one end, possibly a read error. The sequenced fragment ends 3 residues before the CDR3 boundary, so the rest is inferred from the germline J gene. This chain links TRBV4-2 with TRBJ2-3, with 12 bases identical to TRBD2. This CDR3 contains 18 residues. Germline-derived CDR1 and CDR2 are LGHNA and YNFKEQ. The sequenced CDR3 bases are TGCGCCAGCAGCCAAGCGGCCCCACTAGCGGGGGGCAGTGATACG. Its translation is CASSQAAPLAGGSDT. In full, the CDR3 reads CASSQAAPLAGGSDTQYF.

As to this clone: Read coverage stops 3 residues before the CDR3 terminus; the germline J gene supplies the remainder. J is TRBJ2-2 and V is TRBV9; D uncertain. The CDR3 sequence is 12 residues long. Germline-derived CDR1 and CDR2 are SGDLS and YYNGEE. Trimming pared 0 bases from V and 7 bases from J, leaving 4 bases between. The CDR3 protein is CASSVAHGELFF. Partial CDR3 DNA: TGTGCCAGCAGCGTAGCACACGGGGAG.